This T cell receptor beta chain was obtained from a study of CD8 T cell repertoires and HIV-1 epitope variants. Study overall: Control wells had CMV/EBV/flu peptides, negative Ebola AY9, or no peptide. Epitopes were three Gag families plus Nef HW9 and YT9.

The V end lost 2 bases, the J end lost 9 bases, and 5 bases lay between the germline ends. The CDR3 has 11 amino acids. The germline V gene has CDR1 SGHTA and CDR2 FQGNSA. As to this clone: Its target is unknown.

Method: immunoSEQ multiplex PCR; TCRdb's copy keeps in-frame clones and lacks some. In the table there are roughly 6,000 clones, 65% of which are singletons. The source material was cultured CD8+ T cells derived from PBMCs. This clonotype was sampled from a male donor with HIV. The chain is built from TRBV7-2 and TRBJ2-1; no reliable D call. CDR3 in DNA: TGTGCCAGCAGCTTATCTGGTGAGCAGTTCTTC. Translated: CASSLSGEQFF.